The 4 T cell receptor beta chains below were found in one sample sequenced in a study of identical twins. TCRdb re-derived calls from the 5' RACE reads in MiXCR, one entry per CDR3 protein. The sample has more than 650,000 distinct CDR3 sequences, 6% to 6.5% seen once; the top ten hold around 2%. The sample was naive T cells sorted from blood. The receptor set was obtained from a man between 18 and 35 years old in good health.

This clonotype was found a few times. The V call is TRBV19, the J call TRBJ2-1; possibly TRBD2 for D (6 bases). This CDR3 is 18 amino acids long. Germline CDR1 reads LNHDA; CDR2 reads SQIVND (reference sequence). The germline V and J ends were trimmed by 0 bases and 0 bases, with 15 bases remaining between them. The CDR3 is CASSIDVLSGSSYNEQFF. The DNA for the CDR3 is TGTGCCAGTAGTATAGATGTCCTTAGCGGTAGCTCCTACAATGAGCAGTTCTTC.

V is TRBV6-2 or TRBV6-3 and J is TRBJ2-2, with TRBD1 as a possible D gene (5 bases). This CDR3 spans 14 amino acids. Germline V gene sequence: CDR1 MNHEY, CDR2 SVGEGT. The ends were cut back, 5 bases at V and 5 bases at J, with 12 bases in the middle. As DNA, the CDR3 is TGTGCCAGCAGTGCGTCCAGGGTAACCGGGGAGCTGTTTTTT. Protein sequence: CASSASRVTGELFF.

This CDR3 reads CASSTRQGYQETQYF. In DNA form, the CDR3 reads TGTGCCAGTAGTACCAGACAGGGGTACCAAGAGACCCAGTACTTC. This chain links TRBV19 with TRBJ2-5; 8 bases are a match to TRBD1. Trimming at V came to 4 bases and at J to 0 bases, leaving 4 bases not matched to a gene. Germline V gene lookup returns CDR1 LNHDA and CDR2 SQIVND (reference sequence). The CDR3 is made up of 15 amino acids.

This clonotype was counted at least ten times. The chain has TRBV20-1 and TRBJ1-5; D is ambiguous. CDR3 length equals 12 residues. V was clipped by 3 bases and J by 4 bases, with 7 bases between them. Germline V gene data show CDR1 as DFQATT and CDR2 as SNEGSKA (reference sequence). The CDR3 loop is CSASMGNQPQHF. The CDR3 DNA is TGCAGTGCTAGTATGGGGAATCAGCCCCAGCATTTT.